These 30 T cell receptor beta chains originate from one sample sequenced in a study of CD8+ T cells in alopecia areata. RNA, once extracted, was reverse transcribed into cDNA for use as the sequencing template. The data were produced by immunoSEQ multiplex PCR, yet TCRdb's version contains in-frame clones alone and is incomplete. This record lists more than 90,000 clones, none seen once only, and the top ten clones contain roughly a fifth. The specimen sequenced was lesional skin. Receptor source: a C3H/HeJ mouse with alopecia areata. Mouse strain MHC haplotype: H2-k.

This clone occurred a few times. Mouse gene names apply. The CDR3 goes on 4 residues after the read ends, and that part is filled in from the germline J gene. The chain has TRBV1 and TRBJ2-1; 8 positions match TRBD2. The V gene's germline CDR1 is NSQYPW and CDR2 LRSPGD (reference sequence). The CDR3 runs 16 residues. Trimming took 1 base from V and 1 from J; bases not matched to a gene: 3. The CDR3 DNA, read in part, is TGCACCTGCAGTGCAGCCAGACTGGGGAACTATGCT. Protein product: CTCSAARLGNYA. The whole CDR3 protein is CTCSAARLGNYAEQFF.

A word on this clone: These gene names are mouse names. From the germline J gene comes the end of the CDR3, since the read stops 4 residues before it. The chain is built from TRBV13-1 and TRBJ2-3; TRBD2 agrees at 10 bases. The V gene's germline CDR1 is NSHNY and CDR2 SYGAGN. V dropped 3 bases and J dropped 0; count of bases not matched to a gene: 4. The CDR3 length is 16 residues. CDR3: CASSGGLGSSAETLYF. The covered CDR3 bases are TGTGCCAGCAGTGGGGGACTGGGGTCTAGTGCAGAA.

This clone was seen repeatedly, ten times or more. Any gene name here is a mouse gene name. With the read ending 4 residues before the CDR3 end, the germline J gene is used to fill in that end. The chain links TRBV13-2 to TRBJ2-3, with 11 bases that match TRBD2. The trim removed 1 base at V and 0 bases at J, leaving 4 bases unmatched. This CDR3 has 17 residues. CDR1 and CDR2 from the germline V gene are NNHNN and SYGAGS (reference sequence). The CDR3 loop reads CASGDWDWGTSAETLYF. The sequenced part of the CDR3 DNA is TGTGCCAGCGGTGATTGGGACTGGGGGACTAGTGCAGAA.

This clone was detected ten times or more. Genes and germline come from the mouse. The read terminates 4 residues ahead of where the CDR3 ends, so the germline J gene completes it. The chain carries TRBV13-3 and TRBJ2-3; 8 nucleotides match TRBD1. This CDR3 has 14 amino acids. Per germline, CDR1 NNHDY and CDR2 SYVADS. J lost 3 bases, V lost 3 bases, and 3 bases had no gene match. CDR3 DNA, as far as it was read: TGTGCCAGCAGTGGCAGGGGGCGAGCAGAA. Amino acid sequence: CASSGRGRAE. The entire CDR3 protein is CASSGRGRAETLYF.

This clone appeared a few times. Germline and genes here are mouse. The read falls 4 residues short of the CDR3 end, and the missing part is taken from the germline J gene. The chain joins TRBV13-3 to TRBJ2-4, with 9 nucleotides matching TRBD1. CDR1 and CDR2 from the germline V gene are NNHDY and SYVADS. The length of the CDR3 is 15 residues. Trimming cost V 5 bases and J 1 base; bases outside gene matches: 5. The CDR3 sequence: CASRGTGNGQNTLYF. CDR3 DNA (partial): TGTGCCAGCAGGGGGACAGGGAATGGTCAAAAC.

This clone was seen many times. The gene names given are mouse names. The CDR3 region is CTCSADATGAYEQYF. The CDR3 bases that were read are TGCACCTGCAGTGCAGACGCGACTGGGGCCTAT. The chain links TRBV1 to TRBJ2-7; 8 bases agree with TRBD2. Read coverage stops 4 residues before the CDR3 terminus; the germline J gene supplies the remainder. The trim removed 0 bases at V and 2 bases at J, leaving 3 bases unmatched. CDR3 length: 15 residues. CDR1 and CDR2 (germline): NSQYPW, LRSPGD (reference sequence).

In the case of this clone: Gene names are the mouse ones. With the read ending 4 residues before the CDR3 end, the germline J gene is used to fill in that end. The V gene is TRBV14, the J gene TRBJ2-1; 7 nucleotides agree with TRBD1. The CDR3 is made up of 13 amino acids. The V gene end was trimmed by 2 bases and the J gene end by 5 bases; junction bases not matched to a gene: 1. From germline, CDR1 is SGHDT and CDR2 FRDEAV. The DNA read from the CDR3 is TGTGCCAGCAGTTTGGGGACAGATGCT. Amino acids: CASSLGTDA. The CDR3 reads in full as CASSLGTDAEQFF.

Regarding this clone: The gene names here belong to mouse. The CDR3 end falls 4 residues outside the read, so it is completed with the germline J gene. Other DNA sequences in this specimen translate into the identical CDR3. The genes are TRBV19 and TRBJ2-1, with D perhaps matching TRBD1 (5 bases). With 0 bases removed from V and 1 base from J, the gap between germline ends came to 8 bases. Germline lookup yields CDR1 FNHDT and CDR2 SITEND (reference sequence). This CDR3 comprises 15 residues. CDR3 DNA (partial): TGTGCCAGCAGTATAGACCGGACAAACTATGCT. Its protein product is CASSIDRTNYA. From start to end, the CDR3 is CASSIDRTNYAEQFF.

For this clone: Germline and genes: mouse. Read sequence stops 4 residues before the CDR3 end, and the germline J gene provides the missing end. The chain has TRBV1 and TRBJ1-1; 9 bases match TRBD1. The J segment lost 4 bases and the V segment lost 5 bases, leaving 11 bases of the junction unmatched. The CDR3 length is 16 residues. CDR1 and CDR2 from the germline V gene are NSQYPW and LRSPGD (reference sequence). CDR3 residues: CTCSSSTGGRGTEVFF. The sequenced CDR3 bases are TGCACCTGCAGTTCTTCTACAGGGGGCCGGGGCACA.

In its sample, this clone was seen a few times. Gene names are mouse gene names. The CDR3 goes on 4 residues after the read ends, and that part is filled in from the germline J gene. This sequence joins TRBV13-3 and TRBJ1-1; perhaps TRBD1 as D (6 bases). The CDR3 extends over 15 amino acids. Looked up from germline, CDR1 is NNHDY and CDR2 is SYVADS. Trimming shortened V by 0 bases and J by 2 bases, and 11 bases separated the two germline ends. CDR3 sequence reads: CASSDAGQHNTEVFF. The sequenced CDR3 bases are TGTGCCAGCAGTGATGCTGGACAGCATAACACA.

Of note for this clone: Mouse gene names and germline throughout. The read terminates 4 residues ahead of where the CDR3 ends, so the germline J gene completes it. The chain links TRBV1 to TRBJ1-1, with 8 bases aligning to TRBD1. The CDR3 is 15 residues long. Germline values: CDR1 NSQYPW, CDR2 LRSPGD (reference sequence). The J segment lost 0 bases and the V segment lost 4 bases, leaving 4 bases of the junction unmatched. The sequenced CDR3 bases are TGCACCTGCAGTGGGACAGGGAATACAAACACA. As protein: CTCSGTGNTNT. The full CDR3 protein is CTCSGTGNTNTEVFF.

In this sample, this clone turned up a few times. Here the gene names and germline are mouse. The read stops 4 residues short of the end of the CDR3; the missing end is completed from the germline J gene. The genes are TRBV1 and TRBJ2-5, with 13 bases that match TRBD2. Looked up from germline, CDR1 is NSQYPW and CDR2 is LRSPGD (reference sequence). The CDR3 is made up of 16 amino acids. This CDR3 is CTCSASDWGGRDTQYF. The CDR3 bases that were read are TGCACCTGCAGTGCCTCGGACTGGGGGGGCCGAGAC.

This clone was seen a handful of times. The genes and germline here are from mouse. From the germline J gene comes the end of the CDR3, since the read stops 4 residues before it. This rearrangement joins TRBV19 to TRBJ2-7, with 9 nucleotides matching TRBD2. With V trimmed by 0 bases and J by 0 bases, 4 bases remained unmatched. Germline V CDR1 and CDR2: FNHDT, SITEND (reference sequence). The CDR3 runs to 16 residues. The DNA read from the CDR3 is TGTGCCAGCAGTATAGACTGGGGGGTTAGCTCCTAT. It codes for CASSIDWGVSSY. The entire CDR3 is CASSIDWGVSSYEQYF.

With regard to this clone: At residue 10, the TCRdb amino acid sequence and the translated nucleotide sequence differ, so the protein here is the DNA translation. Mouse germline and gene names are used. CDR3 bases read: TGTGCCAGCCCCAGTTCCTATAATTCGCCC. Translating gives CASPSSYNSP. The entire CDR3 reads CASPSSYNSPLYF. The rearrangement links TRBV19 to TRBJ1-6, with D unresolved. The CDR3 end falls 3 residues outside the read, so it is completed with the germline J gene. TRBJ1-6 is designated an ORF whose function remains uncertain. The V gene lost 7 bases and the J gene lost 0 bases, with 5 bases spanning the gap. This CDR3 has 13 residues. CDR1 and CDR2 (germline): FNHDT, SITEND (reference sequence).

This clone occurred a few times. Gene names follow the mouse nomenclature. The read halts 4 residues ahead of the CDR3 end, with the missing end drawn from the germline J gene. The chain uses TRBV19 and TRBJ2-1, with 9 bases aligning to TRBD2. Germline trimming cut 5 bases from V and 3 bases from J; bases unmatched to any gene: 6. Germline V lookup: CDR1 FNHDT, CDR2 SITEND (reference sequence). The CDR3 contains 15 residues. The CDR3 bases that were read are TGTGCCAGCAGCACGACTGGGGGCGTCTATGCT. It yields the protein CASSTTGGVYA. The CDR3 in full is CASSTTGGVYAEQFF.

Comment on this clone: The database protein in TCRdb disagrees with the DNA translation at residue 13; the sequence shown here was translated from the DNA. Genes here carry mouse names. The CDR3 goes on 3 residues after the read ends, and that part is filled in from the germline J gene. The gene calls are TRBV13-3 and TRBJ1-6; 7 bases are shared with TRBD1. TRBJ1-6 is labeled an ORF, and its function is uncertain. V dropped 2 bases and J dropped 0; count of bases not matched to a gene: 2. Germline CDR1 reads NNHDY; CDR2 reads SYVADS. This CDR3 contains 16 residues. CDR3 protein: CASSEWTGSYNSPLYF. The sequenced part of the CDR3 DNA is TGTGCCAGCAGTGAATGGACAGGTTCCTATAATTCGCCC.

There are a few counts of this clone. All gene names here are mouse names. The read is 4 residues too short to cover the CDR3 end, so that end is filled in from the germline J gene. This chain joins TRBV16 and TRBJ1-2, with D perhaps matching TRBD1 (6 bases). Trimming stripped 4 bases from V and 2 bases from J, with 11 bases between. Germline CDR1 is SGHSA and CDR2 is FRNQAP. This CDR3 region has 14 residues. CDR3 region: CASSSAQGNSDYTF. The CDR3 DNA, read in part, is TGTGCAAGCAGCTCAGCACAGGGCAACTCC.

This clone was counted only a few times. Gene names refer to mouse genes. The CDR3 end is not reached by the read, which stops 4 residues before it; the germline J gene fills it in. This sequence joins TRBV19 and TRBJ2-3, with D perhaps TRBD1 (6 bases). The CDR3 runs 14 residues. Germline V gene sequence: CDR1 FNHDT, CDR2 SITEND (reference sequence). V shed 3 bases and J shed 3 bases, with 11 bases lying between them. The CDR3 DNA, read in part, is TGTGCCAGCAGTAACCCCGGGACAGCAGAA. Amino acid sequence: CASSNPGTAE. The full-length CDR3 reads as CASSNPGTAETLYF.

As for this clone: These gene names are mouse names. The sequence runs out 4 residues before the end of the CDR3; the remainder is reconstructed from the germline J gene. The same CDR3 arises from other DNA sequences in this sample as well. V is TRBV19 and J is TRBJ2-7; 8 bases agree with TRBD2. CDR1 is FNHDT, CDR2 SITEND, per germline (reference sequence). The CDR3 has 15 amino acids. With 2 bases clipped from V and 0 bases from J, the junction kept 4 bases outside the gene matches. The DNA read from the CDR3 is TGTGCCAGCAGTATTGGGGGGGGTAGCTCCTAT. It is translated as CASSIGGGSSY. The complete CDR3 protein is CASSIGGGSSYEQYF.

Only a few counts were recorded for this clone. Mouse gene names and germline throughout. The read comes to an end 4 residues before the CDR3 does, leaving the germline J gene to fill in the end. V usage is TRBV13-3 and J usage is TRBJ1-2; D may be TRBD1 (6 bases). CDR3 size: 13 residues. V lost 10 bases to trimming and J lost 3 bases, with 16 bases between them. Germline-derived CDR1 and CDR2 are NNHDY and SYVADS. The DNA read from the CDR3 is TGTGCCTCCCGGGGCAGGGGAGACTCC. The encoded protein is CASRGRGDS. The complete CDR3 protein is CASRGRGDSDYTF.

In regard to this clone: Gene labels here are mouse ones. Coverage ceases 4 residues before the CDR3 finishes, and the germline J gene fills in the end. The chain recombines TRBV1 with TRBJ1-1; 12 nucleotides agree with TRBD1. This CDR3 spans 16 amino acids. The germline gives CDR1 NSQYPW, CDR2 LRSPGD (reference sequence). CDR3 loop: CTCSAAGTGGAGEVFF. Partial CDR3 DNA: TGCACCTGCAGTGCAGCCGGGACAGGGGGCGCGGGA.

On this clone itself: Gene labels here are mouse ones. The CDR3 end lies 4 residues beyond the end of the read and is filled in from the germline J gene. The chain joins TRBV13-3 to TRBJ2-3; 7 bases line up with TRBD1. V dropped 7 bases and J dropped 0; count of bases not matched to a gene: 5. This CDR3 contains 14 residues. In germline, CDR1 is NNHDY, CDR2 SYVADS. CDR3 sequence reads: CASPQQGSAETLYF. The CDR3 DNA, read in part, is TGTGCCAGCCCTCAACAGGGGAGTGCAGAA.

The table lists this clone with a few counts. Here the gene names and germline are mouse. The read finishes 4 residues shy of the CDR3 end, and the germline J gene is used to complete it. This sequence joins TRBV14 and TRBJ2-1; 11 bases match TRBD2. With V trimmed by 4 bases and J by 3 bases, 6 bases remained unmatched. CDR3 length: 16 amino acids. Per germline, CDR1 SGHDT and CDR2 FRDEAV. CDR3 DNA, as far as it was read: TGTGCCAGCAGTCCCCGGGACTGGGGGCCCTATGCT. Translated: CASSPRDWGPYA. The CDR3 in its entirety is CASSPRDWGPYAEQFF.

Only a few counts were recorded for this clone. Mouse gene names and germline throughout. The read finishes 4 residues shy of the CDR3 end, and the germline J gene is used to complete it. The chain links TRBV19 to TRBJ2-3; possibly TRBD1 for D (5 bases). The CDR3 extends over 16 amino acids. The germline V gene encodes CDR1 FNHDT and CDR2 SITEND (reference sequence). The V gene lost 0 bases and the J gene lost 1 base, with 12 bases spanning the gap. CDR3 loop: CASSIEREGGAETLYF. CDR3 DNA, as far as it was read: TGTGCCAGCAGTATAGAGAGGGAAGGGGGTGCAGAA.

To note about this clone: Gene names are the mouse ones. The read halts 4 residues ahead of the CDR3 end, with the missing end drawn from the germline J gene. The V gene is TRBV16, the J gene TRBJ2-7, with D possibly matching TRBD1 (6 bases). Germline CDR1 reads SGHSA; CDR2 reads FRNQAP. This CDR3 has 12 residues. Between the trimmed V and J ends, which lost 11 bases and 0 bases, there was a span of 11 bases. The CDR3 sequence is CAQQGPSYEQYF. CDR3 bases read: TGTGCACAACAGGGCCCCTCCTAT.

Worth noting for this clone: Gene names are the mouse ones. The read falls 4 residues short of the CDR3 end, and the missing part is taken from the germline J gene. V usage is TRBV29 and J usage is TRBJ2-1; no reliable D call. This CDR3 contains 13 residues. The germline V gene has CDR1 MSHET and CDR2 SYDVDS. With 7 bases removed from V and 0 bases from J, the gap between germline ends came to 7 bases. CDR3 sequence: CASTRHNYAEQFF. CDR3 DNA (partial): TGTGCTAGCACCAGACATAACTATGCT.

This clone was detected many times. Genes and germline are mouse. The sequenced fragment ends 4 residues before the CDR3 boundary, so the rest is inferred from the germline J gene. The chain combines TRBV13-3 with TRBJ2-7; no clear D gene. The CDR3 is 14 amino acids. Trimming stripped 2 bases from V and 0 bases from J, with 9 bases between. Germline V CDR1 and CDR2: NNHDY, SYVADS. CDR3 DNA (partial): TGTGCCAGCAGTGAGATGGGTAGCTCCTAT. Translating it yields CASSEMGSSY. The full CDR3 protein reads CASSEMGSSYEQYF.

A note on this clone: Mouse gene names and germline throughout. The sequence runs out 4 residues before the end of the CDR3; the remainder is reconstructed from the germline J gene. The rearrangement joins TRBV13-2 to TRBJ2-7, with a weak D call TRBD2 (6 bases). The CDR3 is 13 amino acids. Germline V CDR1 and CDR2: NNHNN, SYGAGS (reference sequence). CDR3 protein: CASGGPTGYEQYF. CDR3 bases read: TGTGCCAGCGGTGGCCCCACTGGGTAT.

This clone was picked up a small number of times. Here the gene names and germline are mouse. The CDR3 extends 4 residues past the end of the read, so its final part is completed from the germline J gene. The chain uses TRBV17 and TRBJ2-1; 9 bases match TRBD1. J was trimmed by 6 bases and V by 4 bases; bases with no gene match: 1. The CDR3 consists of 13 residues. The germline CDR1 and CDR2 sequences are MNHDT and YYDKIL. The CDR3 bases that were read are TGTGCTAGCAGTAAGACAGGGGGTGCT. This gives the protein CASSKTGGA. The complete CDR3 protein is CASSKTGGAEQFF.

As concerns this clone: Here the gene names and germline are mouse. Read coverage stops 4 residues before the CDR3 terminus; the germline J gene supplies the remainder. The chain carries TRBV13-3 and TRBJ2-1; 9 positions agree with TRBD2. From germline, CDR1 is NNHDY and CDR2 SYVADS. This CDR3 is built from 15 residues. Partial CDR3 DNA: TGTGCCAGCAGTGAAGTGGGGGGGCGCCGGGCT. Amino acids: CASSEVGGRRA. The CDR3 reads in full as CASSEVGGRRAEQFF.